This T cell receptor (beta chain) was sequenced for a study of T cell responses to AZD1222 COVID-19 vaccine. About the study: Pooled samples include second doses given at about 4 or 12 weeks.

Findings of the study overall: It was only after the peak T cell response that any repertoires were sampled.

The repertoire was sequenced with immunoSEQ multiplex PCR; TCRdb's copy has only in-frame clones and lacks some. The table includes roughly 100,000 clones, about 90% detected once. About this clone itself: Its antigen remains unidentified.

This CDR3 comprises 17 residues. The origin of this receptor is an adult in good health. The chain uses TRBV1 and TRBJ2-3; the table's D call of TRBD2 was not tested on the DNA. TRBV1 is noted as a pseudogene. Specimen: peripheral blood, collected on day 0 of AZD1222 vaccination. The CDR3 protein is CTSSQDRGGRAGDTQYF. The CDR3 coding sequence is TGCACCAGCAGCCAAGATCGTGGCGGGAGGGCTGGAGATACGCAGTATTTT.